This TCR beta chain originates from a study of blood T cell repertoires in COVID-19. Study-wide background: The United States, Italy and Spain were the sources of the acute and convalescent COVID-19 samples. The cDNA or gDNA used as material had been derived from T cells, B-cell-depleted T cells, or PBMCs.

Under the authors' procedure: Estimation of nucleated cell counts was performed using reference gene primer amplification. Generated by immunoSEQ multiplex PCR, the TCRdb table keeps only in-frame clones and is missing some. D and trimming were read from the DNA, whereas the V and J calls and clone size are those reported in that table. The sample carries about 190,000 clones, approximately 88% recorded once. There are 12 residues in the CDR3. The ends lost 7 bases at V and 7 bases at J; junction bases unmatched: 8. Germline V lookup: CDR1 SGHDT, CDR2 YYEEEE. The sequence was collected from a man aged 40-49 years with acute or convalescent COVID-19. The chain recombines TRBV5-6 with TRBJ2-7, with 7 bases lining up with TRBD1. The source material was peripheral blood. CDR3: CASGGQLYEQYF. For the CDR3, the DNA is TGTGCCAGCGGGGGACAGTTGTATGAGCAGTACTTC.